These 31 T cell receptor beta chains came from one sample sequenced in a study of blood T cells in healthy people across ages. Alongside a J-beta primer mix, a sample-barcoded 5' primer served in a second PCR lasting roughly 6 to 11 cycles. TCRdb processed the 5' RACE reads anew with MiXCR; each CDR3 protein has one entry. The sample gives around 900,000 distinct CDR3 sequences, more than 25% of which show up once; roughly 17% is in the top ten. Material: blood. Receptors originate from a woman older than 75 in good health.

Ten or more counts support this clonotype. The chain combines TRBV5-1 with TRBJ2-5, with 8 bases matching TRBD1. Germline loops: CDR1 SGHRS, CDR2 YFSETQ. With V trimmed by 2 bases and J by 2 bases, 5 bases remained unmatched. This CDR3 is 15 amino acids long. This chain's CDR3 is CASSLGTGKQETQYF. The CDR3 region has the DNA TGCGCCAGCAGCTTAGGGACAGGAAAACAAGAGACCCAGTACTTC.

This clonotype was seen a few times. The chain joins TRBV12-3 or TRBV12-4 to TRBJ1-6; D is undetermined. The CDR3 totals 16 residues. Trimming removed 0 bases at V and 0 bases at J, with 6 bases between. This CDR3 is CASSLAASSYNSPLHF. CDR3 nucleotides: TGTGCCAGCAGTTTAGCAGCGAGCTCCTATAATTCACCCCTCCACTTT.

V gene TRBV25-1 combines with J gene TRBJ2-7; no clear D. The last part of the DNA fits TRBJ2-5 better; the J call may be wrong. There are 14 residues in the CDR3. In germline, CDR1 is MGHDK, CDR2 SYGVNS. Written as DNA, the CDR3 is TGTGCCAGCAGTGGCACTGCCGAGAGGGAGACCCAGTACTTC. It codes for CASSGTAERETQYF.

Turning to this clonotype: Just one base apart from a much larger clone, this may be a read error. The rearrangement links TRBV20-1 to TRBJ2-5, with 11 bases that match TRBD2. CDR1 and CDR2 from the germline V gene are DFQATT and SNEGSKA (reference sequence). This CDR3 comprises 14 residues. With V trimmed by 2 bases and J by 11 bases, 10 bases remained unmatched. The CDR3: CSARRLAGGNEQYF. CDR3 DNA sequence: TGCAGTGCTAGACGTCTAGCGGGGGGCAATGAGCAGTACTTC.

Points on this clonotype: One base away lies a much larger clone, so this may be a sequencing read error. V and J are TRBV12-3 or TRBV12-4 and TRBJ2-1; D uncertain. The J call is doubtful: the DNA matches TRBJ2-7 better. The CDR3 totals 11 residues. In DNA, the CDR3 is TGTGCCAGCACCCCCTACAATGAGCAGTACTTC. Its protein product is CASTPYNEQYF.

In this sample, this clonotype turned up many times. The junction departs from germline at one end; a sequencing error may be responsible. The chain employs TRBV7-2 and TRBJ2-5; TRBD2 matches 9 bases. CDR3 length: 14 residues. CDR1 is SGHTA and CDR2 is FQGNSA in the germline V gene. This CDR3 is CASSLAGNGETQYF. CDR3 in DNA: TGTGCCAGCAGCCTAGCGGGGAATGGGGAGACCCAGTACTTC.

In this sample, this clonotype turned up many times. V usage is TRBV11-2 and J usage is TRBJ2-5, with 13 bases lining up with TRBD2. CDR3 length: 16 amino acids. Germline V lookup: CDR1 SGHAT, CDR2 FQNNGV. J was trimmed by 2 bases and V by 5 bases; bases with no gene match: 5. This CDR3 is CASSTTSGGLQETQYF. The CDR3, as DNA: TGTGCCAGCAGCACGACTAGCGGGGGGTTACAAGAGACCCAGTACTTC.

V gene TRBV12-3 or TRBV12-4 combines with J gene TRBJ1-5; TRBD1 might be the D (5 bases). This CDR3 is built from 15 residues. With 1 base removed from V and 10 bases from J, the gap between germline ends came to 17 bases. The CDR3 nucleotides are TGTGCCAGCAGTTTAGAGACAGCCGCATCACGCCCCCAGCATTTT. This sequence encodes CASSLETAASRPQHF.

This clonotype was counted between two and nine times. The J gene is TRBJ1-2, the V gene TRBV2; D is ambiguous. V lost 5 bases to trimming and J lost 8 bases, with 9 bases between them. The CDR3 sequence is 11 residues long. Germline lookup yields CDR1 SNHLY and CDR2 FYNNEI. The CDR3 coding sequence is TGTGCCAGCAGTACTCAGTGGGGCTACACCTTC. Its protein is CASSTQWGYTF.

This clonotype was seen only a few times. A much bigger clone sits one base away, suggesting this may be a read error. The CDR3 DNA sequence: TGTGCCAGCAGCCCCGGTGGAGGGGGCTCCTACAATGAGCAGTACTTC. This encodes CASSPGGGGSYNEQYF. The chain uses TRBV7-2 and TRBJ2-7, with a weak D call TRBD1 (7 bases). The CDR3 length is 16 residues. V was trimmed by 5 bases and J by 7 bases, leaving 24 bases between them. Germline CDR1 is SGHTA and CDR2 is FQGNSA.

This clonotype was counted many times. For the CDR3, the DNA is TGTGCCAGCAGTTACGGGTTGCGGTCTACACAAGAGACCCAGTACTTC. Translation: CASSYGLRSTQETQYF. This rearrangement joins TRBV6-6 to TRBJ2-5; D gene unclear. The CDR3 is 16 amino acids. Germline V lookup: CDR1 MNHNY, CDR2 SVGAGI (reference sequence). Trimming stripped 2 bases from V and 2 bases from J, with 15 bases between.

This clonotype came up many times. The V call is TRBV10-3, the J call TRBJ2-3; TRBD2 aligns across 10 bases. Germline CDR1 and CDR2: ENHRY and SYGVKD. Trimming removed 4 bases from V and 1 base from J; junction bases left unmatched: 8. The CDR3 loop spans 17 amino acids. CDR3 nucleotide sequence: TGTGCCATCAGTGTCCACAAGCGGGGGGGCGGCACAGATACGCAGTATTTT. Translation gives CAISVHKRGGGTDTQYF.

About this clonotype: Possible read error: a much larger clone is one base away. J is TRBJ2-1 and V is TRBV9, with TRBD2 matching over 9 bases. The CDR3 spans 15 residues. Germline assignment: CDR1 SGDLS and CDR2 YYNGEE. The CDR3 region has the DNA TGTGCCGGCAGCCTAAGCGGGGGGCCTTACAATGAGCAGTTCTTC. Its translation is CAGSLSGGPYNEQFF.

In its sample, this clonotype was seen once. This may be a read error: a much more frequent sequence differs by one nucleotide. The chain has TRBV4-3 and TRBJ2-1, with a tentative D call TRBD1 (5 bases). The CDR3 totals 13 residues. CDR1 is LGHNA, CDR2 YSLEER, per germline. V was pared by 4 bases and J by 12 bases, with 16 bases between. CDR3 DNA sequence: TGCGCCAGCAGCCGAGATCACAGGACGGGGCAGTTCTTC. Translating it yields CASSRDHRTGQFF.

This clonotype was seen only a few times. This CDR3 is CASSSRLAGGLREQYF. In DNA form, the CDR3 reads TGTGCCAGCAGCTCTCGACTAGCGGGGGGGCTGAGAGAGCAGTACTTC. J is TRBJ2-7 and V is TRBV11-2, with 14 nucleotides matching TRBD2. With V trimmed by 4 bases and J by 7 bases, 9 bases remained unmatched. This CDR3 is 16 amino acids long. CDR1 and CDR2 from the germline V gene are SGHAT and FQNNGV.

This clonotype was seen repeatedly, ten times or more. This chain links TRBV12-3 or TRBV12-4 with TRBJ1-1; 8 nucleotides match TRBD1. This CDR3 has 14 residues. J was trimmed by 3 bases and V by 6 bases; bases with no gene match: 6. The CDR3 reads CASSPGGADTEAFF. The DNA for the CDR3 is TGTGCCAGCAGCCCAGGGGGCGCGGACACTGAAGCTTTCTTT.

This clonotype was found many times. The chain joins TRBV7-2 to TRBJ2-5; no firm D call. CDR3 length equals 14 residues. From germline, CDR1 is SGHTA and CDR2 FQGNSA. With 5 bases removed from V and 1 base from J, the gap between germline ends came to 11 bases. The CDR3 nucleotides are TGTGCCAGCAGCCTAGGGATCAGCCAAGAGACCCAGTACTTC. Amino acids: CASSLGISQETQYF. The variable domain in full, completed from reference TRBV7-2 and TRBJ2-5, reads GAGVSQSPSNKVTEKGKDVELRCDPISGHTALYWYRQSLGQGLEFLIYFQGNSAPDKSGLPSDRFSAERTGGSVSTLTIQRTQQEDSAVYLCASSLGISQETQYFGPGTRLLVL.

As regards this clonotype: Just one base apart from a much larger clone, this may be a read error. The rearrangement joins TRBV29-1 to TRBJ1-2; perhaps TRBD1 as D (5 bases). Germline values: CDR1 SQVTM, CDR2 ANQGSEA. CDR3 size: 14 residues. CDR3 in DNA: TGCAGCGTTGACGAGGGGAGCCCTAACTATGACTACACCTTC. Translated, it gives CSVDEGSPNYDYTF.

This clonotype was seen at least ten times. The chain recombines TRBV2 with TRBJ2-6, with D possibly TRBD1 on 5 matching bases. The CDR3 is 17 amino acids. Looked up from germline, CDR1 is SNHLY and CDR2 is FYNNEI. V was clipped by 6 bases and J by 4 bases, with 19 bases between them. CDR3: CASSIPSDSSGANVLTF. In DNA, the CDR3 is TGTGCCAGCAGCATTCCGTCAGACAGTTCCGGGGCCAACGTCCTGACTTTC.

With regard to this clonotype: Its ends do not fully match the called genes, so a read error is possible. The chain couples TRBV12-3 or TRBV12-4 to TRBJ2-1; 13 bases line up with TRBD2. The CDR3 is 14 residues long. The CDR3 nucleotides read TGTGCCGGCAGGACTAGCGGGGGATACAATGAGCAGTTCTTC. It yields the protein CAGRTSGGYNEQFF.

This clonotype was picked up many times. The chain has TRBV20-1 and TRBJ2-1; D call uncertain. Germline loops: CDR1 DFQATT, CDR2 SNEGSKA (reference sequence). The CDR3 has 12 residues. V lost 8 bases and J 9 bases, leaving 17 bases between the germline ends. The CDR3: CSPSPGLSEQFF. CDR3 nucleotide sequence: TGCAGTCCTTCCCCGGGCCTAAGTGAGCAGTTCTTC.

Ten or more counts support this clonotype. The chain combines TRBV5-1 with TRBJ2-1, with a possible D match to TRBD1 (6 bases). CDR1 is SGHRS, CDR2 YFSETQ, per germline. The CDR3 loop spans 12 amino acids. V was cut by 2 bases and J by 15 bases, with 15 bases left in between. The CDR3 spells CASSLGEGQSFF. CDR3 DNA: TGCGCCAGCAGCTTAGGGGAAGGACAGTCGTTCTTC.

As regards this clonotype: A read error may be the cause here, since a much bigger clone is one base away. Lacking the conserved final phenylalanine or tryptophan, this CDR3 likely reflects a read error. V and J are TRBV7-2 and TRBJ1-1, with no clear D. The length of the CDR3 is 14 residues. V was clipped by 1 base and J by 1 base, with 7 bases between them. CDR1 SGHTA and CDR2 FQGNSA come from the germline V gene. The CDR3 DNA reads TGTGCCAGCAGCTTAGGGATACAGAACACTGAAGCTTTCTTG. Its translation: CASSLGIQNTEAFL.

This clonotype was seen at least ten times. CDR3 region: CASRRTGANGETQYF. DNA of the CDR3: TGTGCCAGCAGGCGGACAGGGGCTAACGGGGAGACCCAGTACTTC. The chain is built from TRBV2 and TRBJ2-5; TRBD1 matches at 9 bases. Germline loops: CDR1 SNHLY, CDR2 FYNNEI. This CDR3 comprises 15 residues. The junction had 10 bases not matched to a gene; V was cut back by 6 bases and J by 5 bases.

In this sample, this clonotype turned up a few times. The gene calls are TRBV18 and TRBJ1-2, with D possibly being TRBD1 (6 bases). The germline gives CDR1 KGHSH, CDR2 LQKENI. The CDR3 length is 16 residues. V lost 0 bases and J 3 bases, leaving 14 bases between the germline ends. The chain's CDR3 is CASSPPRGGSDYGYTF. The CDR3 DNA sequence: TGTGCCAGCTCACCACCTAGAGGGGGTTCGGACTATGGCTACACCTTC.

This clonotype was detected many times. This chain uses TRBV7-2 with TRBJ2-3; the D is unclear. Trimming took off 11 bases at V and 2 bases at J, with 14 bases between the two ends. CDR3 length: 13 amino acids. The germline V gene has CDR1 SGHTA and CDR2 FQGNSA. CDR3 bases: TGTGCCGCTGGAACTTCCACCACAGATACGCAGTATTTT. It yields the protein CAAGTSTTDTQYF.

The chain recombines TRBV2 with TRBJ2-1, with TRBD2 matching over 7 bases. Trimming took 5 bases from V and 9 from J; bases not matched to a gene: 7. CDR3 length equals 13 residues. Germline lookup yields CDR1 SNHLY and CDR2 FYNNEI. CDR3 coding DNA: TGTGCCAGCAGTCTACAACTAGCGCGTGAGCAGTTCTTC. Its translation is CASSLQLAREQFF.

Points on this clonotype: Since a much larger clone is just one base distant, this may be a read error. The rearrangement links TRBV20-1 to TRBJ2-5; the D is unclear. This CDR3 has 11 amino acids. V gave up 4 bases and J gave up 11 bases, with 14 bases separating them. Per the germline V gene, CDR1 is DFQATT and CDR2 is SNEGSKA (reference sequence). The CDR3 region is CSATFYNEQYF. The CDR3 DNA sequence: TGCAGTGCTACCTTTTACAATGAGCAGTACTTC.

Concerning this clonotype: The junction departs from germline at one end; a sequencing error may be responsible. V gene TRBV11-3 combines with J gene TRBJ2-1; D unclear. CDR1 and CDR2 from the germline V gene are SGHNT and YENEEA. CDR3 length equals 15 residues. The CDR3 nucleotides read TGTACCAGCAGCCCACCTACCCTGGTGGCCAATGAGCAGTTCTTC. Its protein product is CTSSPPTLVANEQFF.

In its sample, this clonotype was seen many times. The chain employs TRBV3-1 and TRBJ2-3; D perhaps matches TRBD1 (5 bases). CDR3 size: 16 residues. The germline V and J ends were trimmed by 4 bases and 4 bases, with 18 bases remaining between them. Germline CDR1 and CDR2: LGHDT and YNNKEL (reference sequence). The CDR3 nucleotides read TGTGCCAGCAGCCTTCTAAAGGTCCAGGGCGCAGATACGCAGTATTTT. This translates into CASSLLKVQGADTQYF.

This clonotype was picked up a small number of times. Possible read error: a much larger clone is one base away. The chain employs TRBV7-2 and TRBJ2-5; 9 nucleotides agree with TRBD1. This CDR3 contains 14 residues. Germline V gene sequence: CDR1 SGHTA, CDR2 FQGNSA. V lost 5 bases, J lost 5 bases, and 6 bases stayed unmatched. The CDR3 DNA is TGTGCCAGCAGCGTCGACAGGGGGTGCGAGACCCAGTACTTC. This sequence encodes CASSVDRGCETQYF. The full variable domain, completed using reference TRBV7-2 and TRBJ2-5, is GAGVSQSPSNKVTEKGKDVELRCDPISGHTALYWYRQSLGQGLEFLIYFQGNSAPDKSGLPSDRFSAERTGGSVSTLTIQRTQQEDSAVYLCASSVDRGCETQYFGPGTRLLVL.